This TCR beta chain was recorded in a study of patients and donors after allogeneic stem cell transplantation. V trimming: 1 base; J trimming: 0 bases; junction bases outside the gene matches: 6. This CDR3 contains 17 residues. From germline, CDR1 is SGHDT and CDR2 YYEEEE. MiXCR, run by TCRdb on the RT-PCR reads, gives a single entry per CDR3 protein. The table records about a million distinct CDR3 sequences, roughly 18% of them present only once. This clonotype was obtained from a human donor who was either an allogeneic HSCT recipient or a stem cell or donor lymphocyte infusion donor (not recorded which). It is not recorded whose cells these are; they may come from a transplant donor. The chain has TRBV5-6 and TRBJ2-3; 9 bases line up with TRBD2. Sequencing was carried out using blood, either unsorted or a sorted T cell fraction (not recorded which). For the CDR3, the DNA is TGTGCCAGCAGCTTGAGGGCTAGCGGGGCTAGCACAGATACGCAGTATTTT. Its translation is CASSLRASGASTDTQYF. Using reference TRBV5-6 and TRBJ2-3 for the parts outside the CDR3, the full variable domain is DAGVTQSPTHLIKTRGQQVTLRCSPKSGHDTVSWYQQALGQGPQFIFQYYEEEERQRGNFPDRFSGHQFPNYSSELNVNALLLGDSALYLCASSLRASGASTDTQYFGPGTRLTVL.